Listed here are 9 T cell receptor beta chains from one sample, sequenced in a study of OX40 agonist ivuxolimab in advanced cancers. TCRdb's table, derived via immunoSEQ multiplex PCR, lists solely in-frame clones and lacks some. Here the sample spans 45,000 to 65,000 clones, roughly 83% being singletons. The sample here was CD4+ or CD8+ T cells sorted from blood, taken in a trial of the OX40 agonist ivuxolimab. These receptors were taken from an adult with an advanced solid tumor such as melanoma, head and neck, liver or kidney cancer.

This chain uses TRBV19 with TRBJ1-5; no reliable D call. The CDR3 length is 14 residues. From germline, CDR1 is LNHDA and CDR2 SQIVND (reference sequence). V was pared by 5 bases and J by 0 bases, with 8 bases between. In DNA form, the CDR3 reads TGTGCCAGTAGTCCACAGATTAGCAATCAGCCCCAGCATTTT. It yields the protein CASSPQISNQPQHF. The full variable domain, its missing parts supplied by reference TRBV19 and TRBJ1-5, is DGGITQSPKYLFRKEGQNVTLSCEQNLNHDAMYWYRQDPGQGLRLIYYSQIVNDFQKGDIAEGYSVSREKKESFPLTVTSAQKNPTAFYLCASSPQISNQPQHFGDGTRLSIL.

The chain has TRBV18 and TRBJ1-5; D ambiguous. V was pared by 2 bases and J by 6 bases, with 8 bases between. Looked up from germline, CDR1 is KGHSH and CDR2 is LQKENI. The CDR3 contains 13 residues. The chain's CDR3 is CASSPGEGQPQHF. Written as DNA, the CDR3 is TGTGCCAGCTCACCAGGGGAAGGTCAGCCCCAGCATTTT.

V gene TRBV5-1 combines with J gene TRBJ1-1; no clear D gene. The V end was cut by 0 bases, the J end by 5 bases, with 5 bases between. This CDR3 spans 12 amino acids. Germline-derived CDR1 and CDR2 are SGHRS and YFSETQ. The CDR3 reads CASSLDLTEAFF. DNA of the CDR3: TGCGCCAGCAGCTTGGATTTAACTGAAGCTTTCTTT. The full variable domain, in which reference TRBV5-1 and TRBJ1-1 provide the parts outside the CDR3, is KAGVTQTPRYLIKTRGQQVTLSCSPISGHRSVSWYQQTPGQGLQFLFEYFSETQRNKGNFPGRFSGRQFSNSRSEMNVSTLELGDSALYLCASSLDLTEAFFGQGTRLTVV.

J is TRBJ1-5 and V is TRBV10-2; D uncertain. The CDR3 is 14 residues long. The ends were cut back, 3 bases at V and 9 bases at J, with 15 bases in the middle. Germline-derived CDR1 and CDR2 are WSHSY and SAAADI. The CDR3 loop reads CASSEEGSGRPQHF. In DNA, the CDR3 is TGCGCCAGCAGTGAAGAAGGTTCTGGGAGGCCCCAGCATTTT.

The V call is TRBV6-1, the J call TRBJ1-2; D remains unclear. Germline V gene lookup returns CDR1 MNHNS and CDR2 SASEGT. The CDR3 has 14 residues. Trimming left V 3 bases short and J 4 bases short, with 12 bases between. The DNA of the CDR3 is TGTGCCAGCAGTGACGCGCTGATCGGCTATGGCTACACCTTC. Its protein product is CASSDALIGYGYTF.

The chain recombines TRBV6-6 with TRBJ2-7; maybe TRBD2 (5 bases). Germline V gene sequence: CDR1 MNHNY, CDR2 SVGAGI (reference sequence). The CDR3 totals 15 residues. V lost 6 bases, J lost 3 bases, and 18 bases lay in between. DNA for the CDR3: TGTGCCAGCAGCTATCAACTAGGAGCCGTCTACGAGCAGTACTTC. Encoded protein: CASSYQLGAVYEQYF.

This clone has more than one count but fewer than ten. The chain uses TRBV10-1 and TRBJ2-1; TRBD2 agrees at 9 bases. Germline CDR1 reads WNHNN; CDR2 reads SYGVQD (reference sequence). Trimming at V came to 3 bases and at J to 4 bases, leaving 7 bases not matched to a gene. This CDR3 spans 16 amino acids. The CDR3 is CASSDPAGGGYNEQFF. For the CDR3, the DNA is TGCGCCAGCAGTGATCCGGCGGGAGGGGGATACAATGAGCAGTTCTTC.

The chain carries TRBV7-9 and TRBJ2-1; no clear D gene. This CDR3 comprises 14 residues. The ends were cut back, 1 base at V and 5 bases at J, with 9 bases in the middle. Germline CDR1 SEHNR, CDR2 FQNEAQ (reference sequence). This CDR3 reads CASSLGHANNEQFF. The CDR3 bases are TGTGCCAGCAGCTTAGGACATGCTAACAATGAGCAGTTCTTC.

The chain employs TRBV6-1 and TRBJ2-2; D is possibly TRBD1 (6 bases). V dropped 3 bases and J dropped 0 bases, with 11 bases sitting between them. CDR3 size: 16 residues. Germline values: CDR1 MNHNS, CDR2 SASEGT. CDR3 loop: CASSEGQGTNTGELFF. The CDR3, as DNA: TGTGCCAGCAGTGAGGGTCAGGGGACGAACACCGGGGAGCTGTTTTTT.